This TCR beta chain emerged from a study of Graves' ophthalmopathy and Graves' hyperthyroidism. Germline V gene lookup returns CDR1 KGHDR and CDR2 SFDVKD. This CDR3 region has 14 residues. Study-level points and caveats: A 13-signature model separated ophthalmopathy from stable hyperthyroidism, roughly 85% sensitivity, 75% to 84% specificity. Among expanded thyroid clonotypes above 0.001 frequency, most also occurred in blood.

Scientists amplified the TCR beta CDR3 regions from RNA transcripts. RT-PCR with HTBI primers came first, then second-round multiplex PCR. From the multiplex PCR reads, TCRdb called clonotypes with MiXCR, one entry per CDR3 protein. The table includes about 500,000 distinct CDR3 sequences, under 40% detected once. Note on this clonotype: Its antigen is still unknown. Mismatch with germline at one junction end may stem from a read error.

People with hyperthyroidism were aged 18 to 65 and newly diagnosed, under 2 months' duration. If patients had other autoimmune diseases, uncontrolled infections, pregnancy or lactation, they were excluded. The receptor was isolated from an adult man with Graves' hyperthyroidism. The rearrangement uses TRBV24-1 and TRBJ2-2, with 7 bases identical to TRBD1. The sequencing sample was made of peripheral blood or thyroid tissue (not recorded which). The CDR3 reads CATRLTGNTGELFF. The CDR3 DNA is TGTGCCACCAGACTGACAGGGAACACCGGGGAGCTGTTTTTC.